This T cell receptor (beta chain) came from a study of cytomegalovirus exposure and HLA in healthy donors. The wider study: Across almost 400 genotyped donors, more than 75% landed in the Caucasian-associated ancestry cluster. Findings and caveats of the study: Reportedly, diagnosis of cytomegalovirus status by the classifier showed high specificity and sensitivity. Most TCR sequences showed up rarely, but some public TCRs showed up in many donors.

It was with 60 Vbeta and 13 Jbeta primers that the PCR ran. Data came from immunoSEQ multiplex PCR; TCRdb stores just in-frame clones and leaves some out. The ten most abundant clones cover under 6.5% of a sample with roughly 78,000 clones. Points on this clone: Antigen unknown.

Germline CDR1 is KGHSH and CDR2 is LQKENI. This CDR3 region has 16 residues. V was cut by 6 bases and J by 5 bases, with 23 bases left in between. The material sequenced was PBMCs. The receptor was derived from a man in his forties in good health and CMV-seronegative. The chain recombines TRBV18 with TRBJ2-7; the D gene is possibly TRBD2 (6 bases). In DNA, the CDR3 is TGTGCCAGCTCCCCCCGAGGGCGGGGACCTTCCGACGAGCAGTACTTC. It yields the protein CASSPRGRGPSDEQYF. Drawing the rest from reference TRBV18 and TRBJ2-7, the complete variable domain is NAGVMQNPRHLVRRRGQEARLRCSPMKGHSHVYWYRQLPEEGLKFMVYLQKENIIDESGMPKERFSAEFPKEGPSILRIQQVVRGDSAAYFCASSPRGRGPSDEQYFGPGTRLTVT.